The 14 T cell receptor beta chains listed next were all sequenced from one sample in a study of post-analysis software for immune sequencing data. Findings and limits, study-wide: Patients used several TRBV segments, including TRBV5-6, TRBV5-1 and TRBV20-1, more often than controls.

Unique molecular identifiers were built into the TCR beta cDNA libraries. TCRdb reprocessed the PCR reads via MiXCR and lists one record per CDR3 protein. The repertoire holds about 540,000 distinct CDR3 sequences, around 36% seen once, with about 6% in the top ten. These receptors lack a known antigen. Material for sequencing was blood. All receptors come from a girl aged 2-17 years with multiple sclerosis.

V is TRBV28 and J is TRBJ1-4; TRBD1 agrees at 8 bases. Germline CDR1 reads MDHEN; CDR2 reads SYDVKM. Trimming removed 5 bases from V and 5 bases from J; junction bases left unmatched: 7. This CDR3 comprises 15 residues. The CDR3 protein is CASSPWDRQNEKLFF. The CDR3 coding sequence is TGTGCCAGCAGTCCGTGGGACAGGCAGAATGAAAAACTGTTTTTT.

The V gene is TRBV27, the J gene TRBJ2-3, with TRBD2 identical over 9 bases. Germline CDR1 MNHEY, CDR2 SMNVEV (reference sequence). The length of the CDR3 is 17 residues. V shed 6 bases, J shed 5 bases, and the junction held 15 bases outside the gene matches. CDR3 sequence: CASSPMGAGGLGDTQYF. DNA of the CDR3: TGTGCCAGCAGCCCCATGGGGGCGGGGGGGCTTGGAGATACGCAGTATTTT.

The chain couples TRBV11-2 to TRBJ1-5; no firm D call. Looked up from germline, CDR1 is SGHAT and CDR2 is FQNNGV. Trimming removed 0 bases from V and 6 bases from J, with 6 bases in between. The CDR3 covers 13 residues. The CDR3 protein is CASSLEPSQPQHF. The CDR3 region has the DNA TGTGCCAGCAGCTTAGAGCCCAGTCAGCCCCAGCATTTT.

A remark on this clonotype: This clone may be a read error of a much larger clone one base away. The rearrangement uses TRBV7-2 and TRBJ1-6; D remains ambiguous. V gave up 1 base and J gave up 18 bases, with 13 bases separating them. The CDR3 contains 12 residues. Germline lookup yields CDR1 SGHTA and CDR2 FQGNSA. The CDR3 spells CASSLGRQLPHF. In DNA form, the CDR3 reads TGTGCCAGCAGCTTAGGAAGACAACTCCCCCACTTT.

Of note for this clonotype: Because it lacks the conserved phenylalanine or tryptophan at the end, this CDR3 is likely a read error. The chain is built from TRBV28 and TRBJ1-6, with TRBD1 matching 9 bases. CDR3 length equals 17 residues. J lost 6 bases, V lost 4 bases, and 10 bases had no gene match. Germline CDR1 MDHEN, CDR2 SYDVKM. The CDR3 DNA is TGTGCCAGCAGTTACTACCCGGGACAGGGTAGTAATTCACCCCTCCACTTG. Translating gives CASSYYPGQGSNSPLHL.

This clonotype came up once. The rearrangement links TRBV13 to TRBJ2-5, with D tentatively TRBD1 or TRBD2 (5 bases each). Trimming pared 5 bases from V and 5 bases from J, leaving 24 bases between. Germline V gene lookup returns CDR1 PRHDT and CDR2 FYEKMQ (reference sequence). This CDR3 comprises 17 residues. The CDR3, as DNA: TGTGCCAGCAGCCTGAGGGTCTCGCAAGGGGCTCGGGAGACCCAGTACTTC. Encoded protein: CASSLRVSQGARETQYF.

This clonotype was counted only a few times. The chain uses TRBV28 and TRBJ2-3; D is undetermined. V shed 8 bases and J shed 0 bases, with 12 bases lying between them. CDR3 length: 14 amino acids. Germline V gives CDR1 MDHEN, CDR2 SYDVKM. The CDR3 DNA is TGTGCCAGCCGTCATGGCCGTAGCACAGATACGCAGTATTTT. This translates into CASRHGRSTDTQYF.

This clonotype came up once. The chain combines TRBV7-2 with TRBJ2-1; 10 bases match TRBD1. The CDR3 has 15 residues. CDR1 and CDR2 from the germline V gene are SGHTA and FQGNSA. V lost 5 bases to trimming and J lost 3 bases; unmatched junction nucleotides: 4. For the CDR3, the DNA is TGTGCCAGCAGCATCGACAGGGGGCACTACAATGAGCAGTTCTTC. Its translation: CASSIDRGHYNEQFF.

The CDR3 here is CSARVPGQGYEQYF. In DNA, the CDR3 is TGCAGTGCTAGAGTCCCGGGACAGGGCTACGAGCAGTACTTC. The V call is TRBV20-1, the J call TRBJ2-7; 9 nucleotides align to TRBD1. The CDR3 contains 14 residues. CDR1 and CDR2 from the germline V gene are DFQATT and SNEGSKA (reference sequence). The V gene end was trimmed by 1 base and the J gene end by 3 bases; junction bases not matched to a gene: 4.

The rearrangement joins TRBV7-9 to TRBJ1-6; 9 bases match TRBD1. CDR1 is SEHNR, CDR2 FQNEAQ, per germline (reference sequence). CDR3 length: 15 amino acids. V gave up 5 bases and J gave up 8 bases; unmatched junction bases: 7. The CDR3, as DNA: TGTGCCAGCAGCCCGGACAGGGGTTGGTATTCACCCCTCCACTTT. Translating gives CASSPDRGWYSPLHF.

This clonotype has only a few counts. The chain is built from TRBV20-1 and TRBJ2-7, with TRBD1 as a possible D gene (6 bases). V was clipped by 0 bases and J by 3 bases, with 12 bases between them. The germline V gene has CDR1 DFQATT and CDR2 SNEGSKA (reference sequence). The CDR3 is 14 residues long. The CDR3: CSARETGHDYEQYF. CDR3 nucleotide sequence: TGCAGTGCTAGAGAGACGGGACACGACTACGAGCAGTACTTC.

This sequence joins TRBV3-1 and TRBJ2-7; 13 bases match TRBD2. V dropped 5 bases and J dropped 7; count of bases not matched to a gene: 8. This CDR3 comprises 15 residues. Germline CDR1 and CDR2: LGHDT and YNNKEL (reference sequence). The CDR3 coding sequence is TGTGCCAGCAGCGAACTAGCGGGGGGGCCAAAAGAGCAGTACTTC. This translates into CASSELAGGPKEQYF.

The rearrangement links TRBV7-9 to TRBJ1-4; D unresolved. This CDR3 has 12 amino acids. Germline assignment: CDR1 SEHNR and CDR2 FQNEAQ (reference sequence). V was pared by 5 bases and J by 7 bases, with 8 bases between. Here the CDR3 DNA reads TGTGCCAGCAGCCGAGGGAGTGAAAAACTGTTTTTT. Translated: CASSRGSEKLFF. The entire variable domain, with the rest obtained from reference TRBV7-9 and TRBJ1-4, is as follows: DTGVSQNPRHKITKRGQNVTFRCDPISEHNRLYWYRQTLGQGPEFLTYFQNEAQLEKSRLLSDRFSAERPKGSFSTLEIQRTEQGDSAMYLCASSRGSEKLFFGSGTQLSVL.

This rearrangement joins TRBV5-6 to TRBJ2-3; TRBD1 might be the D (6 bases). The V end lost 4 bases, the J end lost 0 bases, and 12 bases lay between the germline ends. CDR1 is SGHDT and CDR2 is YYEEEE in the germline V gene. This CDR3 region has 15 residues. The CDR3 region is CASSPGGQSTDTQYF. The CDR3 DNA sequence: TGTGCCAGCAGCCCGGGCGGACAGAGCACAGATACGCAGTATTTT. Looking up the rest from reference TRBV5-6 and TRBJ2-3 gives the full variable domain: DAGVTQSPTHLIKTRGQQVTLRCSPKSGHDTVSWYQQALGQGPQFIFQYYEEEERQRGNFPDRFSGHQFPNYSSELNVNALLLGDSALYLCASSPGGQSTDTQYFGPGTRLTVL.